These T cell receptor beta chains were read from a single sample in a study of T cells after yellow fever vaccination. TCRdb passed the 5' RACE reads through MiXCR, listing each CDR3 protein once. The sample lists some 240,000 distinct CDR3 sequences; 3% to 4% were seen once. Sample: CD4+ T cells sorted from PBMCs, taken 10 days after the yellow fever booster vaccination. These receptors came from a man younger than 30 who received the YFV17D yellow fever vaccine. The CDR3 runs from the conserved cysteine through the conserved F or W. A D gene is named only where the DNA matches it firmly. Only some rows state a clone size, as once, few, many or a class for expanded clones.

>TRBD2|TRBJ2-4|many|TRBV4-1
CASSLPTGTKGERYQYF
>.|TRBJ2-5|.|TRBV18
CASHSPNTETQYF
>.|TRBJ2-7|few|TRBV4-1
CASSQAVLGPYEQYF
>.|TRBJ2-3|many|TRBV20-1
CSANRGTDTQYF
>.|TRBJ2-2|many|TRBV24-1
CATSGQGGTGELFF
>TRBD1|TRBJ1-2|many|TRBV15
CATSRKIDRGNGGYTF
>.|TRBJ2-7|.|TRBV6-5
CASSRRPGGAYEQYF
>.|TRBJ2-6|many|TRBV7-8
CASSATGGAGANVLTF
>TRBD1|TRBJ2-2|.|TRBV5-5
CASSYTGQGTGELFF
>TRBD1|TRBJ2-5|few|TRBV4-2
CASSQGTGPTGTQYF
>.|TRBJ2-3|many|TRBV10-3
CAISGYYSPYTQYF
>.|TRBJ2-1|few|TRBV12-3/TRBV12-4
CASTLGQGVDEQFF
>.|TRBJ2-2|many|TRBV6-6
CASKDSGANTGELFF
>TRBD2|TRBJ2-7|.|TRBV20-1
CSASERPQGGYEQYF
>.|TRBJ1-6|many|TRBV30
CAWSEGLESPLHF
>.|TRBJ2-3|many|TRBV5-1
CASSSRDPRADTQYF
>.|TRBJ1-1|.|TRBV9
CASSVISNRNTEAFF
>TRBD1|TRBJ2-2|.|TRBV19
CASSGTANTGELFF
>TRBD1|TRBJ1-4|few|TRBV9
CASSARQGMREKLFF
>.|TRBJ1-5|many|TRBV18
CASRSDGNQPQHF
>.|TRBJ1-2|few|TRBV5-4
CASSLERGAGTSYTF
>.|TRBJ2-5|.|TRBV7-3
CASSSRFGETQYF
>.|TRBJ1-3|many|TRBV15
CATSRDRQSSIYF
>.|TRBJ2-5|many|TRBV12-3/TRBV12-4
CASSRTGFAEETQYF
>TRBD2|TRBJ2-5|.|TRBV12-3/TRBV12-4
CASSSSGGQETQYF
>TRBD1|TRBJ1-6|.|TRBV5-1
CASSWGQGARNSPLHF
>.|TRBJ1-2|few|TRBV10-3
CASESGSYGYTF
>TRBD1|TRBJ2-1|many|TRBV28
CASRAPGQGLYESSYNEQFF
>.|TRBJ2-1|many|TRBV6-2/TRBV6-3
CASSYQNEQFF
>.|TRBJ1-1|many|TRBV6-6
CASSSRTDGEAFF